These 10 T cell receptor beta chains originate from one sample sequenced in a study of T cells in narcolepsy. Assay: immunoSEQ multiplex PCR; the TCRdb copy retains only in-frame clones and omits some. The profile shows some 30,000 clones, around 83% of them singletons. The sequenced sample was CD45RA- memory CD4+ T cells from PBMCs. The receptors here all came from a human donor with narcolepsy.

The chain combines TRBV30 with TRBJ1-2; perhaps TRBD1 as D (6 bases). This CDR3 is built from 12 residues. CDR1 and CDR2 (germline): GTSNPN, SVGIG (reference sequence). V lost 4 bases to trimming and J lost 2 bases, with 8 bases between them. The CDR3 spells CAWTGDNYGYTF. Here the CDR3 DNA reads TGTGCCTGGACAGGGGACAACTATGGCTACACCTTC.

V and J are TRBV2 and TRBJ1-5, with a tentative D call TRBD1 (6 bases). The CDR3 extends over 14 amino acids. Trimming took off 6 bases at V and 6 bases at J, with 15 bases between the two ends. Germline V gene lookup returns CDR1 SNHLY and CDR2 FYNNEI. CDR3 DNA: TGTGCCAGCAGGGGGGTACAGGGTGGTCAGCCCCAGCATTTT. Encoded protein: CASRGVQGGQPQHF.

Here the CDR3 reads CASSLDGRGEAFF. DNA of the CDR3: TGCGCCAGCAGCTTAGATGGCAGGGGTGAAGCTTTCTTT. The chain carries TRBV5-1 and TRBJ1-1; maybe TRBD1 (6 bases). The germline V gene encodes CDR1 SGHRS and CDR2 YFSETQ. V dropped 2 bases and J dropped 7 bases, with 12 bases sitting between them. CDR3 size: 13 residues.

The chain combines TRBV18 with TRBJ2-3; TRBD1 or TRBD2 may be the D gene (5 bases each). V gave up 8 bases and J gave up 1 base, with 16 bases separating them. In germline, CDR1 is KGHSH, CDR2 LQKENI. The CDR3 runs to 15 residues. The CDR3 DNA is TGTGCCAGCACCATCAGGGCCGGGGGCACAGATACGCAGTATTTT. Translated, it gives CASTIRAGGTDTQYF.

V usage is TRBV30 and J usage is TRBJ1-2, with D perhaps TRBD1 (6 bases). Germline V gene data show CDR1 as GTSNPN and CDR2 as SVGIG (reference sequence). The CDR3 spans 13 residues. V lost 5 bases, J lost 7 bases, and 17 bases lay in between. The CDR3 sequence is CAWAQGFRRGYTF. Here the CDR3 DNA reads TGTGCCTGGGCTCAGGGGTTCCGGCGTGGCTACACCTTC.

The gene calls are TRBV4-2 and TRBJ2-3; tentatively, D is TRBD1 (5 bases). In germline, CDR1 is LGHNA, CDR2 YNFKEQ. The CDR3 loop spans 16 amino acids. V dropped 6 bases and J dropped 0 bases, with 16 bases sitting between them. The CDR3 DNA sequence: TGTGCCAGCAGACCCAGGGCCGAAGTTAGCACAGATACGCAGTATTTT. Its protein product is CASRPRAEVSTDTQYF.

This clone has just one count. This CDR3 reads CASSPAGTANYGYTF. The CDR3 DNA follows: TGCGCCAGCAGCCCGGCCGGGACAGCTAACTATGGCTACACCTTC. The chain uses TRBV5-1 and TRBJ1-2; 7 bases match TRBD1. V shed 4 bases, J shed 0 bases, and the junction held 6 bases outside the gene matches. This CDR3 is built from 15 residues. Looked up from germline, CDR1 is SGHRS and CDR2 is YFSETQ.

This clone was detected only a few times. For the CDR3, the DNA is TGTGCCAGCAGCCCCCGATTGGGGAAAACTGAAGCTTTCTTT. Its translation: CASSPRLGKTEAFF. This rearrangement joins TRBV7-9 to TRBJ1-1; D not certain. Trimming removed 5 bases at V and 5 bases at J, with 15 bases between. The length of the CDR3 is 14 residues. CDR1 is SEHNR, CDR2 FQNEAQ, per germline (reference sequence).

V and J are TRBV9 and TRBJ1-2; 7 bases fit TRBD1. This CDR3 contains 14 residues. Germline V gene data show CDR1 as SGDLS and CDR2 as YYNGEE. The trim removed 4 bases at V and 0 bases at J, leaving 3 bases unmatched. Here the CDR3 reads CASSLRGSNYGYTF. As DNA, the CDR3 is TGTGCCAGCAGCCTCAGGGGGTCTAACTATGGCTACACCTTC.

The V gene is TRBV10-3, the J gene TRBJ1-5; 11 bases match TRBD1. Germline CDR1 is ENHRY and CDR2 is SYGVKD. This CDR3 is built from 16 residues. Germline trimming cut 6 bases from V and 3 bases from J; bases unmatched to any gene: 7. The CDR3 here is CAIRLRDRGYNQPQHF. In DNA form, the CDR3 reads TGTGCCATCAGACTCCGGGACAGGGGGTACAATCAGCCCCAGCATTTT.